The clone carrying this TCR beta chain was counted only a few times. The sample belongs to a study of patients and donors after allogeneic stem cell transplantation. This CDR3 is 14 amino acids long. Germline V gene sequence: CDR1 SGHDT, CDR2 YYEEEE. J lost 5 bases, V lost 4 bases, and 4 bases had no gene match. TCRdb reprocessed the RT-PCR reads with MiXCR, giving one entry per CDR3 protein. This sample has about 960,000 distinct CDR3 sequences; about 20% occur once, and the top ten carry 5% to 7.5%. Sequenced: blood, either unsorted or a sorted T cell fraction (not recorded which). The clonotype was recovered from a human donor who was either an allogeneic HSCT recipient or a stem cell or donor lymphocyte infusion donor (not recorded which). It is not recorded whose cells these are; they may come from a transplant donor. The chain uses TRBV5-6 and TRBJ2-2; 8 nucleotides align to TRBD2. CDR3 sequence: CASSQRGTTGELFF. The CDR3 region has the DNA TGTGCCAGCAGCCAGCGGGGGACGACCGGGGAGCTGTTTTTT.